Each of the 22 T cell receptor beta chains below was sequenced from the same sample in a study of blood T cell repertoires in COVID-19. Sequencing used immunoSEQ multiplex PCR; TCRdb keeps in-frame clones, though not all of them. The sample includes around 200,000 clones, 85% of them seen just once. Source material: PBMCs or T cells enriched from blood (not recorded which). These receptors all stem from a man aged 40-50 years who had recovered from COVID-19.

This chain's CDR3 is CASSPGTGVNEQYF. DNA for the CDR3: TGTGCCAGCTCACCAGGGACAGGGGTCAACGAGCAGTACTTC. The chain links TRBV18 to TRBJ2-7; 10 bases align to TRBD1. This CDR3 spans 14 amino acids. V lost 2 bases, J lost 5 bases, and 3 bases stayed unmatched. Germline-derived CDR1 and CDR2 are KGHSH and LQKENI.

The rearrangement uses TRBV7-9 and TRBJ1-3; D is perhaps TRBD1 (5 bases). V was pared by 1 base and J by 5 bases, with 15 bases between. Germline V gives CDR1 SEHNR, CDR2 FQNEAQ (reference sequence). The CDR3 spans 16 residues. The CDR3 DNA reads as TGTGCCAGCAGCTTAGGGGAGGGGCGCAGAAGAAACACCATATATTTT. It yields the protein CASSLGEGRRRNTIYF.

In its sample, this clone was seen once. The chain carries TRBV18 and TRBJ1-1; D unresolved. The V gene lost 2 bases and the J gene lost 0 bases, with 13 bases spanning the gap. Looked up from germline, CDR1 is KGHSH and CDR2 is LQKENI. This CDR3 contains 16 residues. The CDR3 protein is CASSPVDGGLNTEAFF. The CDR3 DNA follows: TGTGCCAGCTCACCAGTGGACGGAGGGTTGAACACTGAAGCTTTCTTT.

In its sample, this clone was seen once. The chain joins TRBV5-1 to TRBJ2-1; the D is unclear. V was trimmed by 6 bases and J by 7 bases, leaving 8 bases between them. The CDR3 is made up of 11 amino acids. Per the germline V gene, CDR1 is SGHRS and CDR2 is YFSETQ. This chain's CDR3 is CASKSANEQFF. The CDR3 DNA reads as TGCGCCAGCAAGTCAGCGAATGAGCAGTTCTTC.

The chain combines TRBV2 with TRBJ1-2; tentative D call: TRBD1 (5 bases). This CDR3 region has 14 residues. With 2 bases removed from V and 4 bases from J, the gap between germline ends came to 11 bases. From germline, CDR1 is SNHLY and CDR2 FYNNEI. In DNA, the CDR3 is TGTGCCAGCAGTGAATTCCAGGGCCCCTATGGCTACACCTTC. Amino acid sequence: CASSEFQGPYGYTF. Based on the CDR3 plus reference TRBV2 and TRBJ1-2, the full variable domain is EPEVTQTPSHQVTQMGQEVILRCVPISNHLYFYWYRQILGQKVEFLVSFYNNEISEKSEIFDDQFSVERPDGSNFTLKIRSTKLEDSAMYFCASSEFQGPYGYTFGSGTRLTVV.

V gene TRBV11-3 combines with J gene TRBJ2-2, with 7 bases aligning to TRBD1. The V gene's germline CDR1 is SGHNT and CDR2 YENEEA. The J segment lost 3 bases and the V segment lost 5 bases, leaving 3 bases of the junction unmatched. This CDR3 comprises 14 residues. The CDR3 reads CASSPGTDTGELFF. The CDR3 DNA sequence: TGTGCCAGCAGCCCAGGGACAGACACCGGGGAGCTGTTTTTT.

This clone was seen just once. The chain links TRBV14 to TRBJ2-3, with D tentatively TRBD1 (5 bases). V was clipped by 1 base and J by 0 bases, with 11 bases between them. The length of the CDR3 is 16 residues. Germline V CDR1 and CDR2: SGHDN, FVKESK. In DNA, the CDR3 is TGTGCCAGCAGCCAAGCGTCAGGGATTAGCACAGATACGCAGTATTTT. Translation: CASSQASGISTDTQYF.

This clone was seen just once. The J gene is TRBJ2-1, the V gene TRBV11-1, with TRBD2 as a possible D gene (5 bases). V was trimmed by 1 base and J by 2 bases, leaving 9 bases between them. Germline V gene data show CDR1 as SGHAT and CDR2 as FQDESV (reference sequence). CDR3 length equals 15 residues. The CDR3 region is CASSLGSGTYNEQFF. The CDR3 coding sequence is TGTGCCAGCAGCTTAGGGTCGGGAACCTACAATGAGCAGTTCTTC. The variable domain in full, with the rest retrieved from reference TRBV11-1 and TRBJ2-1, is EAEVAQSPRYKITEKSQAVAFWCDPISGHATLYWYRQILGQGPELLVQFQDESVVDDSQLPKDRFSAERLKGVDSTLKIQPAELGDSAMYLCASSLGSGTYNEQFFGPGTRLTVL.

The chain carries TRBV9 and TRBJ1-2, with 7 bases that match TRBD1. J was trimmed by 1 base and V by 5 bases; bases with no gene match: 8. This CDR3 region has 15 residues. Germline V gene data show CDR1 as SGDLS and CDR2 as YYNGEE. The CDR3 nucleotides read TGTGCCAGCAGTTCTAGGACAGGAATTAACTATGGCTACACCTTC. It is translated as CASSSRTGINYGYTF.

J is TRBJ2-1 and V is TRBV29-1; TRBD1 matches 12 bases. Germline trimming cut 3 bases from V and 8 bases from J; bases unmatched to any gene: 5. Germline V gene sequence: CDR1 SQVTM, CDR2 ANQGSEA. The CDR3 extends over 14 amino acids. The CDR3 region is CSVEGTGGLDEQFF. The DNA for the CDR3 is TGCAGCGTTGAGGGGACAGGGGGCCTGGATGAGCAGTTCTTC.

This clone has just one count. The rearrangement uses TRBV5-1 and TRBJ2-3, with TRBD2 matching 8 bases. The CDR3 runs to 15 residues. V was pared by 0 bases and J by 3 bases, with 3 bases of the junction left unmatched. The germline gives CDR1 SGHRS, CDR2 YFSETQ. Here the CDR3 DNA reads TGCGCCAGCAGCTTGGCGGGACTAGGGACAGATACGCAGTATTTT. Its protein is CASSLAGLGTDTQYF.

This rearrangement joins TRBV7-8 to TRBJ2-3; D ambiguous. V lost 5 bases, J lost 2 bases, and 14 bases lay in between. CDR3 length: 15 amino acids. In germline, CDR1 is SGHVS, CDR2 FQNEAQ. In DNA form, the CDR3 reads TGTGCCAGCAGCCCCCGTCCCGCCTACACAGATACGCAGTATTTT. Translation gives CASSPRPAYTDTQYF.

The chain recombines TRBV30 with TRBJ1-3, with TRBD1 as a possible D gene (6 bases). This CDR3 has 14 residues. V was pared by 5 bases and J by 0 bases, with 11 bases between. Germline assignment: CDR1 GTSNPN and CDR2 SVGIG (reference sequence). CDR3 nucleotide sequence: TGTGCCTGGTCCAGGGGACCCTCTGGAAACACCATATATTTT. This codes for CAWSRGPSGNTIYF.

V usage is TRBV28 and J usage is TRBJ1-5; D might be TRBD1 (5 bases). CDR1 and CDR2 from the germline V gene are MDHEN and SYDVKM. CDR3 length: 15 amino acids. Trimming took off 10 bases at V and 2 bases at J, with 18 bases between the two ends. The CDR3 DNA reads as TGTGCCACAGCAGTTTATCTCAGGGGCAATCAGCCCCAGCATTTT. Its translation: CATAVYLRGNQPQHF.

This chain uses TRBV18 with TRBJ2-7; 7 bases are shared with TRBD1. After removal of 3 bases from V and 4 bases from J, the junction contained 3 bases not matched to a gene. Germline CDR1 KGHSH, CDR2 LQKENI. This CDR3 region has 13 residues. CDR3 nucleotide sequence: TGTGCCAGCTCACCCGGGACAGTTTACGAGCAGTACTTC. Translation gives CASSPGTVYEQYF.

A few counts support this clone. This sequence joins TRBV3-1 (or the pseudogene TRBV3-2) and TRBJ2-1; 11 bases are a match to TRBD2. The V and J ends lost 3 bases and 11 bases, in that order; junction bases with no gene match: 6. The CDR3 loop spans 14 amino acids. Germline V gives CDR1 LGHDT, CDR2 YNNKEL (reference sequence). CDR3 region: CASSHPTSGSQQFF. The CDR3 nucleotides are TGTGCCAGCAGCCACCCCACTAGCGGGAGTCAGCAGTTCTTC.

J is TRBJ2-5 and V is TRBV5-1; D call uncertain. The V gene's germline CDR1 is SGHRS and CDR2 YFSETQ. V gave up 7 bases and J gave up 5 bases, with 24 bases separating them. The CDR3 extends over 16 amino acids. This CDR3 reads CASCPGRIGVGETQYF. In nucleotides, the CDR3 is TGCGCCAGCTGCCCCGGTAGGATCGGAGTCGGGGAGACCCAGTACTTC.

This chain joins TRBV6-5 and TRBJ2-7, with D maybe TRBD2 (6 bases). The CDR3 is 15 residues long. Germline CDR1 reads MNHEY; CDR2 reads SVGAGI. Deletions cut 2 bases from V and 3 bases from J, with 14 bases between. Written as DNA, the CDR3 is TGTGCCAGCAGTTACCGCCGGGACTTCTACTACGAGCAGTACTTC. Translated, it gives CASSYRRDFYYEQYF.

Here the CDR3 reads CASSYSGALDTGELFF. As DNA, the CDR3 is TGTGCCAGCAGTTACTCGGGGGCGTTAGACACCGGGGAGCTGTTTTTT. The rearrangement links TRBV6-5 to TRBJ2-2; a possible D gene is TRBD1 (6 bases). Trimming cost V 0 bases and J 3 bases, with 11 bases left between them. Germline-derived CDR1 and CDR2 are MNHEY and SVGAGI. This CDR3 has 16 residues.

The CDR3 protein is CASSQGQGASEAFF. DNA of the CDR3: TGTGCCAGCAGCCAAGGACAGGGGGCCTCTGAAGCTTTCTTT. The chain links TRBV3-1 (or the pseudogene TRBV3-2) to TRBJ1-1; 10 positions match TRBD1. Per the germline V gene, CDR1 is LGHDT and CDR2 is YNNKEL (reference sequence). The CDR3 has 14 amino acids. Trimming took 1 base from V and 6 from J; bases not matched to a gene: 2.

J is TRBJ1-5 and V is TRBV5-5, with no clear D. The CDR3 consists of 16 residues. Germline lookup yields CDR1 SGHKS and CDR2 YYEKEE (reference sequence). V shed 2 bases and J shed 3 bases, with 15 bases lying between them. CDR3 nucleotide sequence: TGTGCCAGCAGCTTTGTCCCACAGCTCCTCAATCAGCCCCAGCATTTT. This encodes CASSFVPQLLNQPQHF.

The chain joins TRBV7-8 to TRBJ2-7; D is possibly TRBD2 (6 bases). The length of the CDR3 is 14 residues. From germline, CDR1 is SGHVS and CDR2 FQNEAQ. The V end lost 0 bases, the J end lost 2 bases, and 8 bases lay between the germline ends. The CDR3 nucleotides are TGTGCCAGCAGCTTAGCGCGGGATCCCTACGAGCAGTACTTC. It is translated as CASSLARDPYEQYF.